The T cell receptor beta chain described here comes from a study of blood T cell repertoires in COVID-19. The wider study: COVID-19 samples collected from the United States, Italy and Spain covered acute and convalescent phases. Nucleic acid was either cDNA or gDNA, and it came from T cells, B-cell-depleted T cells, or PBMCs.

In the authors' workflow: For nucleated cells, counts were estimated from reference gene primer amplification. Generated by immunoSEQ multiplex PCR, the TCRdb table keeps only in-frame clones and is missing some. That table gives V, J and clone size, and the DNA gave D and trimming. The table has 120,000 to 150,000 clones, more than 75% seen once. The CDR3 extends over 16 amino acids. The origin of this receptor is a man aged 55 to 70 with active or convalescent COVID-19. V and J are TRBV21-1 and TRBJ2-5; no DNA check was done on the table's D call, TRBD2. TRBV21-1 is recorded as a pseudogene. The source material was peripheral blood. In DNA form, the CDR3 reads TGTGCCAGCAGCAAAGGGACTAGTCTGCGGCAAGAGACCCAGTACTTC. Its protein product is CASSKGTSLRQETQYF.